Following are 9 T cell receptor beta chains from one sample sequenced in a study of lymphopenia after photon versus proton radiotherapy (dated by TCRdb to between 2018 and 2021). The library was prepared using the immunoSEQ multiplex PCR assay. TCRdb stores this immuneACCESS table with in-frame sequences only. Part of the clones is absent; in the studies checked, under half of the shortfall reflects unresolved V genes, and no reason is known for the rest. For this sample the table gives roughly 61,000 clones, of which roughly 87% were detected only once. The ten largest make up around 13% of the sample. The specimen was peripheral blood, collected from a patient treated with proton-based radiotherapy. The receptor source for this set is a man aged 80 or over with esophageal cancer.

This sequence joins TRBV5-1 and TRBJ1-3; 11 bases line up with TRBD1. J was trimmed by 3 bases and V by 5 bases; bases with no gene match: 4. The CDR3 contains 15 residues. CDR1 is SGHRS and CDR2 is YFSETQ in the germline V gene. This CDR3 is CASSRTGGSGNTIYF. The CDR3 DNA follows: TGCGCCAGCAGTCGGACAGGGGGCAGTGGAAACACCATATATTTT.

The V call is TRBV11-2, the J call TRBJ2-3, with a tentative D call TRBD2 (7 bases). V was clipped by 1 base and J by 8 bases, with 16 bases between them. CDR1 is SGHAT, CDR2 FQNNGV, per germline. The CDR3 length is 15 residues. The CDR3 spells CASSLVARGQGTQYF. CDR3 nucleotides: TGTGCCAGCAGCTTAGTGGCGCGGGGGCAGGGTACGCAGTATTTT.

The rearrangement joins TRBV25-1 to TRBJ1-2; unclear D gene. The V and J ends lost 4 bases and 8 bases respectively, with 14 bases between them. This CDR3 has 13 amino acids. CDR1 and CDR2 from the germline V gene are MGHDK and SYGVNS. The CDR3: CASSAPGEGGYTF. The CDR3 coding sequence is TGTGCCAGCAGTGCTCCCGGAGAGGGAGGCTACACCTTC.

This clone was detected only once. The chain carries TRBV6-1 and TRBJ2-3, with TRBD1 matching over 8 bases. The V gene end was trimmed by 4 bases and the J gene end by 4 bases; junction bases not matched to a gene: 7. The CDR3 covers 15 residues. Germline V gene data show CDR1 as MNHNS and CDR2 as SASEGT. CDR3 sequence: CASSVMQGAADTQYF. CDR3 DNA sequence: TGTGCCAGCAGTGTAATGCAGGGGGCGGCAGATACGCAGTATTTT.

The chain joins TRBV7-6 to TRBJ2-7, with D possibly TRBD1 on 6 matching bases. The V end was cut by 5 bases, the J end by 2 bases, with 13 bases between. CDR3 size: 14 residues. Looked up from germline, CDR1 is SGHVS and CDR2 is FNYEAQ. CDR3 nucleotides: TGTGCCAGCAGCACCACAGGGTACCCCTACGAGCAGTACTTC. Amino acid sequence: CASSTTGYPYEQYF.

The chain uses TRBV6-1 and TRBJ1-4; the match to TRBD1 covers 8 bases. The CDR3 runs to 15 residues. Germline loops: CDR1 MNHNS, CDR2 SASEGT. Germline trimming cut 5 bases from V and 7 bases from J; bases unmatched to any gene: 9. CDR3 coding DNA: TGTGCCAGCAGTCCCGGACAGGGTTGGGCTGAAAAACTGTTTTTT. This translates into CASSPGQGWAEKLFF.

The chain couples TRBV7-2 to TRBJ2-7; perhaps TRBD2 as D (5 bases). The V end lost 1 base, the J end lost 5 bases, and 15 bases lay between the germline ends. The CDR3 totals 15 residues. CDR1 is SGHTA, CDR2 FQGNSA, per germline. The CDR3 sequence is CASSLGFSGLDEQYF. Here the CDR3 DNA reads TGTGCCAGCAGCTTAGGGTTCAGCGGCCTCGACGAGCAGTACTTC.

This rearrangement joins TRBV7-6 to TRBJ1-4; D remains unclear. The CDR3 length is 14 residues. V lost 3 bases and J lost 0, with 5 bases in between. The germline CDR1 and CDR2 sequences are SGHVS and FNYEAQ. CDR3 DNA: TGTGCCAGCAGCTTTGGTGCAACTAATGAAAAACTGTTTTTT. It translates to CASSFGATNEKLFF.

V gene TRBV18 combines with J gene TRBJ2-6; D possibly corresponds to TRBD1 (5 bases). V lost 4 bases to trimming and J lost 4 bases, with 11 bases between them. This CDR3 region has 15 residues. CDR1 is KGHSH, CDR2 LQKENI, per germline. CDR3 DNA sequence: TGTGCCAGCTCACAACAGGCCCCCGGGGCCAACGTCCTGACTTTC. Residues: CASSQQAPGANVLTF.